The entry below describes one TCR beta chain. Its antigen is not yet known. The input lacks base qualities; no much larger clone sits a single base away. The germline V gene (reference sequence) provides CDR1 LNHDA and CDR2 SQIVND. From the cysteine up to the phenylalanine, the CDR3 has a length of 15 residues. Only CDR3 DNA remains: 45 bases, in frame from the first base. V ends up 8 bases short and J 4 bases short, with an unmatched junction base count of 13. Sequencing was performed on an Illumina HiSeq 1500. TCRdb reprocessing: public reads trimmed at Q25 with fastp, clones called with MiXCR, in-frame beta chains kept. Identical CDR3 protein sequences are pooled into one entry, listed with their most common genes and DNA. This sample is represented by 740,000 or so distinct CDR3 sequences; about 40% of them were singletons. Of the sample, roughly 2.8% falls within the top ten clones. This sample was included in a study of T cell repertoires in cytomegalovirus infection (dated by TCRdb to the late 2010s). About the study as a whole: Donor HLA type was relevant to the analysis, as public TCR beta signatures indicated carriage of CMV infection together with the matching HLA type. Findings and caveats that apply to the study as a whole: In both this cohort and an independent roughly 400-donor cohort, the cumulative frequency of public TCR beta family members distinguished carriers of CMV infection plus the relevant HLA type. The ex vivo response was dominated by HLA-C-restricted CMV-specific TCR beta clonotypes, which also provided the single most frequent clonotype in two of eight donors.

The sequencing sample was made of PBMCs. The sequence derives from a human donor in good health (CMV status not recorded). Some clones in this sample may be carry-over from other donors' samples. Recombination linked TRBV19 to TRBJ1-1; TRBD1 matches 7 bases in the middle. The CDR3 amino acid sequence is: CASLDRDRLSTEAFF. The DNA is as follows: TGTGCCAGTCTCGACAGGGATAGATTGAGCACTGAAGCTTTCTTT.